The 9 T cell receptor beta chains in this list originate from one sample, sequenced in a study of cytotoxic CD8 clonotypes in ibrutinib-treated CLL. The protocol was immunoSEQ multiplex PCR, while the TCRdb copy is restricted to in-frame clones and leaves out a portion. The sample lists some 150,000 clones, 76% seen once, with 5% to 5.5% in the top ten. Sequenced here: PBMCs, sampled after 24 months of ibrutinib treatment. The receptors stem from a human donor with chronic lymphocytic leukemia.

This clone is a singleton in its sample. The chain links TRBV7-2 to TRBJ2-3; no reliable D call. This CDR3 has 13 amino acids. Germline V gene data show CDR1 as SGHTA and CDR2 as FQGNSA. The germline V and J ends were trimmed by 4 bases and 9 bases, with 14 bases remaining between them. The CDR3 here is CASSSVLTATQYF. The CDR3 coding sequence is TGTGCCAGCAGCTCAGTGTTGACCGCAACGCAGTATTTT.

This chain connects TRBV9 to TRBJ1-2, with D perhaps matching TRBD1 (6 bases). The CDR3 is 14 amino acids. V was shortened by 0 bases and J by 2 bases, with 8 bases between the two germline ends. The germline V gene encodes CDR1 SGDLS and CDR2 YYNGEE. This chain's CDR3 is CASSVGDTNYGYTF. In DNA, the CDR3 is TGTGCCAGCAGCGTAGGGGACACCAACTATGGCTACACCTTC.

This chain links TRBV4-2 with TRBJ1-5; a weak D match, TRBD1 (6 bases). Germline V gene data show CDR1 as LGHNA and CDR2 as YNFKEQ. The CDR3 sequence is 15 residues long. The V and J ends lost 0 bases and 6 bases respectively, with 12 bases between them. The DNA for the CDR3 is TGTGCCAGCAGCCAAGACCGGGGGGCGGGTCAGCCCCAGCATTTT. Translating gives CASSQDRGAGQPQHF.

The CDR3 loop reads CASSPPSGRSYGYTF. CDR3 bases: TGTGCCAGCTCACCACCGTCGGGACGGTCCTATGGCTACACCTTC. The V call is TRBV18, the J call TRBJ1-2; maybe TRBD1 (5 bases). The CDR3 consists of 15 residues. Germline values: CDR1 KGHSH, CDR2 LQKENI. V lost 0 bases to trimming and J lost 4 bases, with 12 bases between them. The whole variable domain, filled in from reference TRBV18 and TRBJ1-2, reads NAGVMQNPRHLVRRRGQEARLRCSPMKGHSHVYWYRQLPEEGLKFMVYLQKENIIDESGMPKERFSAEFPKEGPSILRIQQVVRGDSAAYFCASSPPSGRSYGYTFGSGTRLTVV.

V and J are TRBV28 and TRBJ2-7, with 9 bases lining up with TRBD2. The CDR3 spans 15 residues. Losses at the gene ends were 5 bases for V and 6 bases for J; bases not matched to a gene: 11. The germline gives CDR1 MDHEN, CDR2 SYDVKM. CDR3 DNA sequence: TGTGCCAGCAGTGCCGGGGGTAGCGGGGGTGGCGAGCAGTACTTC. Amino acids: CASSAGGSGGGEQYF.

This clone was counted a few times. The V gene is TRBV30, the J gene TRBJ1-5, with unresolved D. V was trimmed by 5 bases and J by 7 bases, leaving 12 bases between them. CDR1 GTSNPN and CDR2 SVGIG come from the germline V gene (reference sequence). This CDR3 spans 12 amino acids. The CDR3 protein is CAWGPHGQPQHF. The CDR3 nucleotides read TGTGCCTGGGGCCCCCACGGGCAGCCCCAGCATTTT.

A note on this clone: Different DNA sequences within this sample yield the same CDR3. V is TRBV9 and J is TRBJ2-1, with D unclear. This CDR3 region has 13 residues. Trimming removed 2 bases from V and 4 bases from J, with 7 bases in between. Germline CDR1 is SGDLS and CDR2 is YYNGEE. CDR3 nucleotides: TGTGCCAGCAGCGTCGCGGAATACAATGAGCAGTTCTTC. Encoded protein: CASSVAEYNEQFF.

The gene calls are TRBV6-5 and TRBJ2-7, with a possible D match to TRBD1 (5 bases). The CDR3 has 13 residues. Germline V gene data show CDR1 as MNHEY and CDR2 as SVGAGI. Trimming removed 6 bases from V and 3 bases from J, with 12 bases in between. The chain's CDR3 is CASSQTEIYEQYF. The CDR3 nucleotides read TGTGCCAGCAGCCAGACAGAAATCTACGAGCAGTACTTC.

As concerns this clone: This specimen includes other DNA sequences encoding the same CDR3. The chain carries TRBV29-1 and TRBJ1-2, with D possibly TRBD1 on 5 matching bases. Germline loops: CDR1 SQVTM, CDR2 ANQGSEA. The CDR3 extends over 11 amino acids. The CDR3 spells CGWGSGGGYTF. CDR3 in DNA: TGCGGGTGGGGCAGCGGGGGGGGCTACACCTTC.